Listed below are T cell receptor beta chains from one sample, sequenced in a study of blood T cell repertoires in COVID-19. TCRdb keeps only in-frame clones here, not all; method: immunoSEQ multiplex PCR. The sample includes 190,000 or so clones, 85% to 90% of them seen just once. Sample: peripheral blood. The receptors shown here come from a woman in her seventies with acute or convalescent COVID-19. The CDR3 runs from the conserved cysteine through the conserved F or W. The order of the fields is J gene, CDR3 length, D gene, clone size, V gene, CDR3 DNA, CDR3 protein. The D gene is left open where the match is weak. Expanded clones get a size class; other rows say once, few or many, or leave the size out.

TRBJ1-6	13	NA	NA	TRBV27	TGTGCCAGCAGTTGGGGCTGGAATTCACCCCTCCACTTT	CASSWGWNSPLHF
TRBJ1-4	15	NA	NA	TRBV5-1	TGCGCCAGCAGTCTCCTCAGGGCAACTAATGAAAAACTGTTTTTT	CASSLLRATNEKLFF
TRBJ1-1	10	NA	NA	TRBV29-1	TGCAGCGTTGAAGGGCACCCGGGTTTCTTT	CSVEGHPGFF
TRBJ1-5	17	TRBD1	NA	TRBV5-1	TGCGCCAGCAGCCAGACCGGGACAGGGTTCCGCAATCAGCCCCAGCATTTT	CASSQTGTGFRNQPQHF
TRBJ1-5	15	NA	NA	TRBV6-6	TGTGCCAGCAGTTATTATGGGCTGCACAATCAGCCCCAGCATTTT	CASSYYGLHNQPQHF
TRBJ1-2	14	TRBD1	NA	TRBV5-1	TGCGCCAGCAGCTTGGGCACAGGGGGCCGCGGCTACACCTTC	CASSLGTGGRGYTF
TRBJ2-7	13	NA	NA	TRBV29-1	TGCAGCGTGCAGGGTGGGTCTTTCTACGAGCAGTACTTC	CSVQGGSFYEQYF
TRBJ1-1	13	NA	NA	TRBV24-1	TGTGCCACCAGTCAGCAGGGGTGGACTGAAGCTTTCTTT	CATSQQGWTEAFF
TRBJ1-6	13	NA	NA	TRBV18	TGTGCCAGCTCCCCTGGAGGGGAATCACCCCTCCACTTT	CASSPGGESPLHF
TRBJ1-5	13	NA	NA	TRBV6-6	TGTGCCAGCACCACACAGAGCAATCAGCCCCAGCATTTT	CASTTQSNQPQHF
TRBJ2-2	17	TRBD1	NA	TRBV14	TGTGCCAGCAGCCAACCCCGACAGGGGGCCGACACCGGGGAGCTGTTTTTT	CASSQPRQGADTGELFF
TRBJ1-2	12	NA	once	TRBV28	TGTGCCAGCAGTTCCGGACCGGGGGGCTACACCTTC	CASSSGPGGYTF
TRBJ2-1	11	NA	NA	TRBV29-1	TGCAGCGTCGGTGTCGGGAGTGAGCAGTTCTTC	CSVGVGSEQFF
TRBJ1-2	14	NA	NA	TRBV18	TGTGCCAGCTCACCCCCGGGGAGGGAGGATGGCTACACCTTC	CASSPPGREDGYTF
TRBJ2-5	17	NA	NA	TRBV9	TGTGCCAGCAGCCCGCGTGGCCAGGGGATGCCCCTAGAGACCCAGTACTTC	CASSPRGQGMPLETQYF
TRBJ2-7	16	TRBD1	NA	TRBV5-1	TGCGCCAGCAGCTTGGCGGCCGGGACAGGGGCCTACGAGCAGTACTTC	CASSLAAGTGAYEQYF
TRBJ1-2	15	NA	NA	TRBV29-1	TGCAGCGTTGGCCGCGGCCTCGGAGGGGCCTATGGCTACACCTTC	CSVGRGLGGAYGYTF
TRBJ1-1	11	NA	NA	TRBV6-5	TGTGCCAGCAGAAGGGGCACTGAAGCTTTCTTT	CASRRGTEAFF
TRBJ2-5	13	NA	NA	TRBV6-5	TGTGCCAGCACCCCGGGACATGAAGAGACCCAGTACTTC	CASTPGHEETQYF
TRBJ2-4	14	NA	NA	TRBV18	TGTGCCAGCTCACCTGCCGGGTCCAAAAACATTCAGTACTTC	CASSPAGSKNIQYF
TRBJ1-1	13	NA	NA	TRBV10-3	TGTGCCATCAGCTCACAGGGTAACACTGAAGCTTTCTTT	CAISSQGNTEAFF
TRBJ1-1	15	TRBD1	NA	TRBV7-6	TGTGCCAGCAGCCCGGGCACAGGGGTGAACACTGAAGCTTTCTTT	CASSPGTGVNTEAFF
TRBJ1-4	13	NA	NA	TRBV5-6	TGTGCCAGCAGACTGGCAGGGATTGAAAAACTGTTTTTT	CASRLAGIEKLFF
TRBJ1-5	16	NA	few	TRBV5-6	TGTGCCAGCAGCTTGTTAGGGGGACCTAGCAATCAGCCCCAGCATTTT	CASSLLGGPSNQPQHF
TRBJ1-1	12	NA	once	TRBV29-1	TGCAGCGTTGAGAGAGTTAACACTGAAGCTTTCTTT	CSVERVNTEAFF
TRBJ1-5	15	NA	NA	TRBV5-4	TGTGCCAGCAGCTTGACGGGGGACGGGAATCAGCCCCAGCATTTT	CASSLTGDGNQPQHF
TRBJ2-5	16	TRBD2	NA	TRBV15	TGTGCCACATCTAGCGGGGGCCTCAGTTATGGGAGGACCCAGTACTTC	CATSSGGLSYGRTQYF
TRBJ2-2	16	NA	NA	TRBV24-1	TGTGCCACCAGTTCGGGAGACTTTTATAACACCGGGGAGCTGTTTTTT	CATSSGDFYNTGELFF
TRBJ2-1	13	NA	once	TRBV7-2	TGTGCCAGCAGCGTCCAGGGTTACAATGAGCAGTTCTTC	CASSVQGYNEQFF
TRBJ2-3	17	TRBD2	NA	TRBV25-1	TGTGCCAGCAGTAAGACTAGCGGGAGGCAAGGCACAGATACGCAGTATTTT	CASSKTSGRQGTDTQYF
TRBJ2-3	15	NA	NA	TRBV7-2	TGTGCCAGCAGCCTAAGGACGGCGGGATTAGATACGCAGTATTTT	CASSLRTAGLDTQYF
TRBJ2-7	14	NA	NA	TRBV28	TGTGCCAGCAGTGAGCGGGTTGGGATCTACGAGCAGTACTTC	CASSERVGIYEQYF
TRBJ1-5	14	TRBD1	NA	TRBV24-1	TGTGCCACCAGGGACAGGGCATTCCCGCAGCCCCAGCATTTT	CATRDRAFPQPQHF
TRBJ1-5	18	NA	NA	TRBV6-2/TRBV6-3	TGTGCCAGCAGTTACGAACGAGGGTCTGGGAAGGACAATCAGCCCCAGCATTTT	CASSYERGSGKDNQPQHF
TRBJ1-1	14	TRBD1	NA	TRBV20-1	TGCAGTGCTAGTCACAGGGGGGGGAACACTGAAGCTTTCTTT	CSASHRGGNTEAFF
TRBJ1-2	14	NA	NA	TRBV5-6	TGTGCCAGCAGCCGAGAGGGGGATGTCTATGGCTACACCTTC	CASSREGDVYGYTF
TRBJ2-3	16	TRBD2	NA	TRBV5-1	TGCGCCAGCAGGCTAGGACTAGCGGAATTCACAGATACGCAGTATTTT	CASRLGLAEFTDTQYF
TRBJ2-7	14	TRBD2	NA	TRBV18	TGTGCCAGCTCACCCATCGGGAGGAACCGCGAGCAGTACTTC	CASSPIGRNREQYF
TRBJ1-5	15	TRBD1	NA	TRBV3-1/TRBV3-2	TGTGCCAGCAGCCAAGGGCAGGGGGTAGGGGAGCCCCAGCATTTT	CASSQGQGVGEPQHF
TRBJ2-5	16	TRBD2	NA	TRBV7-2	TGTGCCAGCAGCTCACAGACTAGCGGGGGAGAGGAGACCCAGTACTTC	CASSSQTSGGEETQYF
TRBJ2-1	18	TRBD2	NA	TRBV28	TGTGCCAGCAGCCTTCCCCCCCTAGCGGGAATAATAGACAATGAGCAGTTCTTC	CASSLPPLAGIIDNEQFF
TRBJ2-7	14	TRBD1	NA	TRBV11-2	TGTGCCAGCAGCCCGACAGGGTTAATTTACGAGCAGTACTTC	CASSPTGLIYEQYF
TRBJ1-1	14	NA	NA	TRBV6-5	TGTGCCAGCAGTTACGCCGGTTTGAACACTGAAGCTTTCTTT	CASSYAGLNTEAFF
TRBJ2-5	15	TRBD1	NA	TRBV9	TGTGCCAGCAGCTCTAGGACAGGCGGAGAAGAGACCCAGTACTTC	CASSSRTGGEETQYF
TRBJ2-4	16	NA	NA	TRBV10-1	TGCGCCAGCAGTGAGGCTAGGGGGAGCGGTCTGAACATTCAGTACTTC	CASSEARGSGLNIQYF
TRBJ2-7	14	NA	NA	TRBV27	TGTGCCAGCAGTTTTCAGGGTAGCTCCTACGAGCAGTACTTC	CASSFQGSSYEQYF
TRBJ1-3	15	NA	NA	TRBV6-5	TGTGCCAGCAGCGTCGACAGGAGCTCTGGAAACACCATATATTTT	CASSVDRSSGNTIYF
TRBJ1-2	15	TRBD1	NA	TRBV28	TGTGCCAGCAGGGGGACAGGGGGCCAAAACTATGGCTACACCTTC	CASRGTGGQNYGYTF
TRBJ2-7	11	NA	NA	TRBV7-2	TGTGCCAGCAGCTTATATGACGAGCAGTACTTC	CASSLYDEQYF
TRBJ2-1	13	NA	NA	TRBV11-3	TGTGCCAGCAGCTTTACCCCGTACAATGGGCAGTTCTTC	CASSFTPYNGQFF
TRBJ1-1	12	NA	NA	TRBV11-1	TGTGCCAGCAGCTCGCAGGACACTGAAGCTTTCTTT	CASSSQDTEAFF
TRBJ2-4	14	NA	NA	TRBV15	TGTGCCACCAGCAGAGCCGTCTTTCAAAACATTCAGTACTTC	CATSRAVFQNIQYF
TRBJ2-7	15	NA	NA	TRBV6-1	TGTGCCAGCAGTGAAGCGCTTTGGGGAGTCCACGAGCAGTACTTC	CASSEALWGVHEQYF
TRBJ2-2	14	NA	few	TRBV14	TGTGCCAGCAGCCGCAATACTATCACCGGGGAGCTGTTTTTT	CASSRNTITGELFF
TRBJ1-3	14	TRBD1	NA	TRBV11-2	TGTGCCAGCAGCTCCAGGGGGCTTGGAAACACCATATATTTT	CASSSRGLGNTIYF
TRBJ1-5	14	TRBD1	NA	TRBV3-1/TRBV3-2	TGTGCCAGCAGCCACCGGGACAGGAATCAGCCCCAGCATTTT	CASSHRDRNQPQHF
TRBJ2-2	11	TRBD2	NA	TRBV2	TGTGCCGGGACTAGGGGCGGGGAGCTGTTTTTT	CAGTRGGELFF
TRBJ2-1	16	TRBD2	NA	TRBV4-3	TGCGCCAGCAGCGCGACCCGACCGACTAGCGGGCCTGAGCAGTTCTTC	CASSATRPTSGPEQFF
TRBJ1-4	15	TRBD1	NA	TRBV7-2	TGTGCCAGCAGCTTTATGGGACAGAAAGGTGAAAAACTGTTTTTT	CASSFMGQKGEKLFF
TRBJ2-7	12	NA	NA	TRBV6-5	TGTGCCAGCCGGGACTCCCGCTACGAGCAGTACTTC	CASRDSRYEQYF